This TCR beta chain was profiled in a study of Ad26.COV2.S vaccination and SARS-CoV-2 variants. Study outcomes and limitations: Breadth and depth estimates from TCRs may understate total T cell responses.

V was clipped by 4 bases and J by 6 bases; unmatched bases: 8. The CDR3 totals 14 residues. Germline lookup yields CDR1 LGHDT and CDR2 YNNKEL (reference sequence). Details on this clone: Antigen unknown.

Treatment indicated: over 15 received Ad26.COV2.S at low or high dose, single or two shots; 5 received placebo; per-sample allocation not given. Sampling occurred on day 63 after the first vaccine or placebo injection. Participants' vaccine, an Ad26 vector, delivered Wuhan-strain SARS-CoV-2 spike. Generated by immunoSEQ multiplex PCR, the TCRdb table keeps only in-frame clones and is missing some. The sample lists 300,000 to 400,000 clones, about 86% occurring once. This material consisted of peripheral blood, taken in a trial of Ad26.COV2.S vaccine versus placebo. The rearrangement joins TRBV3-1 (or the pseudogene TRBV3-2) to TRBJ1-1; TRBD1 matches 7 bases. The origin of this receptor is a person between 18 and 65 years old who received the Ad26.COV2.S COVID-19 vaccine or a placebo. The CDR3 spells CASSPQPGQAEAFF. CDR3 sequence (DNA): TGTGCCAGCAGCCCCCAGCCCGGACAGGCTGAAGCTTTCTTT.